This T cell receptor beta chain stems from a study of OX40 agonist ivuxolimab in advanced cancers. In the study overall: Patients in the trial were receiving intravenous ivuxolimab every 2 weeks, at doses of 0.01 to 10 mg/kg. Allowance was made for prior anti-PD-1, anti-PD-L1 or anti-CTLA-4 therapy, and 40% to 45% had some.

General observations from the study: In the 0.1-3.0 mg/kg groups, partial responders showed among the lowest expansion.

The assay was immunoSEQ multiplex PCR, and TCRdb's table has in-frame clones only and misses some. This table has 70,000 to 80,000 clones, 81% appearing once. CDR1 SNHLY and CDR2 FYNNEI come from the germline V gene. V lost 2 bases, J lost 3 bases, and 4 bases lay in between. The CDR3 runs to 12 residues. Turning to this clone: Its antigen remains unknown.

The receptor comes from an adult with an advanced solid tumor such as melanoma, head and neck, liver or kidney cancer. The gene calls are TRBV2 and TRBJ1-2; D gene ambiguous. The sequencing used CD4+ or CD8+ T cells sorted from blood, collected in a trial of the OX40 agonist ivuxolimab. The CDR3 sequence: CASSELDYGYTF. CDR3 sequence (DNA): TGTGCCAGCAGTGAATTAGACTATGGCTACACCTTC.